Sequencing of this TCR beta chain was carried out in a study of T cell changes during pregnancy in multiple sclerosis (dated by TCRdb to about 2019). At the level of the whole study: In women with multiple sclerosis, the researchers looked at how the T cell repertoire shifted as pregnancy progressed.

The CDR3 goes from the cysteine to the phenylalanine over 14 residues. Only CDR3 DNA is held: 42 bases, read in frame from base 1. From a lookup of the germline V gene, CDR1 and CDR2 are MGHDK and SYGVNS. V has 5 bases trimmed and J has 5 bases trimmed; junction bases matching no gene number 7. Points on this clone: Its antigen is unknown. The input lacks base qualities; no much larger clone sits a single base away.

The library was prepared using the immunoSEQ multiplex PCR assay. Held by TCRdb, this immuneACCESS table contains in-frame sequences only and omits some clones. Under half of the omission traces to an unresolved V gene where checked; the cause of the rest is unknown. The sample profile shows 30,000 to 35,000 clones; 75% to 95% of them were found once. 9.5% to 15% of the sample belongs to the ten largest clones. Here the sequenced sample was CD8+ T cells from peripheral blood mononuclear cells, taken in the first trimester of pregnancy. The sequence was obtained from a female donor with multiple sclerosis, enrolled in a pregnancy study. The rearranged chain carries TRBV25-1 and TRBJ2-7; 9 bases in between match TRBD1. The nucleotides are TGTGCCAGCAGTTTAGGACAGGGGAAGGACGAGCAGTACTTC. This sequence encodes CASSLGQGKDEQYF.